Below are 27 T cell receptor beta chains sequenced from a single sample in a study of OX40 agonist ivuxolimab in advanced cancers. The data were produced by immunoSEQ multiplex PCR, yet TCRdb's version contains in-frame clones alone and is incomplete. The table includes more than 85,000 clones, 90% detected once. This material consisted of CD4+ or CD8+ T cells sorted from blood, taken in a trial of the OX40 agonist ivuxolimab. The receptors originated from an adult with an advanced solid tumor such as melanoma, head and neck, liver or kidney cancer.

J is TRBJ1-1 and V is TRBV15, with D hard to call. V was shortened by 0 bases and J by 2 bases, with 10 bases between the two germline ends. Looked up from germline, CDR1 is LNHNV and CDR2 is YYDKDF (reference sequence). The CDR3 consists of 15 residues. The CDR3 nucleotides read TGTGCCACCAGCAGAGATATAACGGACAACACTGAAGCTTTCTTT. This gives the protein CATSRDITDNTEAFF.

This clone was observed once. The chain uses TRBV28 and TRBJ2-1; D not certain. Trimming left V 6 bases short and J 3 bases short, with 15 bases between. CDR1 is MDHEN and CDR2 is SYDVKM in the germline V gene. This CDR3 region has 15 residues. The CDR3 spells CASSQDRSYYNEQFF. The CDR3 DNA follows: TGTGCCAGCAGCCAAGACCGTAGCTACTACAATGAGCAGTTCTTC.

The rearrangement links TRBV2 to TRBJ2-1, with 8 nucleotides matching TRBD2. The V gene end was trimmed by 5 bases and the J gene end by 2 bases; junction bases not matched to a gene: 5. This CDR3 has 15 residues. Germline-derived CDR1 and CDR2 are SNHLY and FYNNEI. This CDR3 is CASSSSGGPYNEQFF. Here the CDR3 DNA reads TGTGCCAGCAGTTCGTCGGGAGGGCCCTACAATGAGCAGTTCTTC.

The count of this clone is one. The chain recombines TRBV5-6 with TRBJ2-5; possibly TRBD1 for D (5 bases). Looked up from germline, CDR1 is SGHDT and CDR2 is YYEEEE. Trimming removed 4 bases at V and 5 bases at J, with 12 bases between. The CDR3 sequence is 13 residues long. The CDR3: CASSLTDGETQYF. The DNA for the CDR3 is TGTGCCAGCAGCCTGACAGACGGGGAGACCCAGTACTTC. The whole variable domain, filled in from reference TRBV5-6 and TRBJ2-5, reads DAGVTQSPTHLIKTRGQQVTLRCSPKSGHDTVSWYQQALGQGPQFIFQYYEEEERQRGNFPDRFSGHQFPNYSSELNVNALLLGDSALYLCASSLTDGETQYFGPGTRLLVL.

V gene TRBV27 combines with J gene TRBJ2-7; tentative D call: TRBD1 (6 bases). V was trimmed by 6 bases and J by 5 bases, leaving 20 bases between them. The CDR3 consists of 15 residues. Germline assignment: CDR1 MNHEY and CDR2 SMNVEV (reference sequence). Here the CDR3 reads CASSPWGQRANEQYF. The CDR3 nucleotides read TGTGCCAGCAGCCCATGGGGGCAGAGGGCTAACGAGCAGTACTTC.

The chain couples TRBV28 to TRBJ1-4; D might be TRBD1 (6 bases). There are 12 residues in the CDR3. Germline CDR1 reads MDHEN; CDR2 reads SYDVKM. V lost 7 bases and J 14 bases, leaving 17 bases between the germline ends. This chain's CDR3 is CASTNRVNRLFF. In nucleotides, the CDR3 is TGTGCCAGCACCAACAGGGTTAATAGGCTGTTTTTT.

V is TRBV7-3 and J is TRBJ2-1; weak D call: TRBD2 (6 bases). The length of the CDR3 is 11 residues. Trimming cost V 8 bases and J 9 bases, with 11 bases left between them. CDR1 is SGHTA, CDR2 FQGTGA, per germline. Here the CDR3 reads CASASVSEQFF. In DNA, the CDR3 is TGTGCCAGCGCTAGCGTTAGTGAGCAGTTCTTC.

The genes are TRBV19 and TRBJ2-7; 7 positions agree with TRBD1. The junction had 7 bases not matched to a gene; V was cut back by 0 bases and J by 2 bases. The CDR3 has 16 residues. Per germline, CDR1 LNHDA and CDR2 SQIVND (reference sequence). CDR3 bases: TGTGCCAGTAGTATAGATCCTCGACAGGGCGCCTACGAGCAGTACTTC. It codes for CASSIDPRQGAYEQYF.

This sequence joins TRBV2 and TRBJ1-1; D remains ambiguous. Between the trimmed V and J ends, which lost 7 bases and 1 base, there was a span of 19 bases. Germline V lookup: CDR1 SNHLY, CDR2 FYNNEI. There are 16 residues in the CDR3. The CDR3 spells CASTLTFEWRNTEAFF. For the CDR3, the DNA is TGTGCCAGCACTCTAACCTTTGAGTGGAGGAACACTGAAGCTTTCTTT.

The chain employs TRBV27 and TRBJ2-1, with 10 positions matching TRBD2. Germline loops: CDR1 MNHEY, CDR2 SMNVEV (reference sequence). The CDR3 loop spans 15 amino acids. The junction had 6 bases not matched to a gene; V was cut back by 2 bases and J by 8 bases. The CDR3 loop reads CASSLLLAGVDEQFF. Here the CDR3 DNA reads TGTGCCAGCAGTTTACTCCTAGCGGGAGTAGATGAGCAGTTCTTC.

The gene calls are TRBV5-8 and TRBJ2-1, with a weak D call TRBD2 (6 bases). Germline V gives CDR1 SGHTS, CDR2 YDEGEE. The CDR3 length is 12 residues. V was clipped by 2 bases and J by 8 bases, with 8 bases between them. Here the CDR3 reads CASSFAGHEQFF. The CDR3 DNA reads TGTGCCAGCAGCTTCGCGGGGCATGAGCAGTTCTTC.

The V and J genes are TRBV18 and TRBJ2-6; a weak D match, TRBD2 (6 bases). V gave up 0 bases and J gave up 0 bases, with 9 bases separating them. The germline gives CDR1 KGHSH, CDR2 LQKENI. The CDR3 runs 17 residues. The CDR3 region is CASSPPGLLSGANVLTF. CDR3 nucleotides: TGTGCCAGCTCACCACCGGGACTCCTCTCTGGGGCCAACGTCCTGACTTTC.

The gene calls are TRBV21-1 and TRBJ2-1; the listed D gene, TRBD1, was not tested against the DNA. TRBV21-1 is designated a pseudogene. The CDR3 runs to 16 residues. The CDR3 spells CASSKVAGIPYNEQFF. In DNA form, the CDR3 reads TGTGCCAGCAGCAAAGTGGCAGGGATACCCTACAATGAGCAGTTCTTC.

V gene TRBV7-2 combines with J gene TRBJ2-1; 12 positions match TRBD2. Germline loops: CDR1 SGHTA, CDR2 FQGNSA. This CDR3 has 15 residues. Unmatched junction bases numbered 10, after V lost 1 base and J lost 15 bases. Here the CDR3 DNA reads TGTGCCAGCAGCTTAGATCTAGCGGGAGGGCCTAAGCGGTTCTTC. Translated, it gives CASSLDLAGGPKRFF.

There are a few counts of this clone. V is TRBV7-8 and J is TRBJ2-7; perhaps TRBD2 as D (6 bases). Trimming took 2 bases from V and 6 from J, leaving 17 bases between them. The length of the CDR3 is 15 residues. Per the germline V gene, CDR1 is SGHVS and CDR2 is FQNEAQ. The DNA of the CDR3 is TGTGCCAGCAGCTTAAGTTCCGGGACTCGCAGCGAGCAGTACTTC. Amino acids: CASSLSSGTRSEQYF.

The J gene is TRBJ2-7, the V gene TRBV19; the D gene could be TRBD1 or TRBD2 (5 bases each). The CDR3 is made up of 14 amino acids. CDR1 LNHDA and CDR2 SQIVND come from the germline V gene (reference sequence). V was clipped by 0 bases and J by 3 bases, with 9 bases between them. The CDR3 nucleotides are TGTGCCAGTAGTATAGACAGGGCGGGCTACGAGCAGTACTTC. Its translation: CASSIDRAGYEQYF.

The chain links TRBV28 to TRBJ2-6; D is uncertain. The germline V gene has CDR1 MDHEN and CDR2 SYDVKM. This CDR3 is built from 14 residues. V shed 2 bases and J shed 2 bases, with 4 bases lying between them. This CDR3 reads CASSLRAGANVLTF. The CDR3, as DNA: TGTGCCAGCAGTTTAAGGGCTGGGGCCAACGTCCTGACTTTC.

The CDR3 sequence: CARSFWQDSYEQYF. CDR3 coding DNA: TGTGCCAGAAGCTTTTGGCAGGACTCCTACGAGCAGTACTTC. The chain couples TRBV5-3 to TRBJ2-7; D not certain. TRBV5-3 belongs to the ORF category, with a function that is uncertain. The CDR3 has 14 residues. The V and J ends lost 2 bases and 0 bases respectively, with 9 bases between them.

The V and J genes are TRBV19 and TRBJ2-1, with 7 bases identical to TRBD2. Trimming removed 3 bases from V and 10 bases from J; junction bases left unmatched: 12. This CDR3 is built from 15 residues. Germline CDR1 and CDR2: LNHDA and SQIVND (reference sequence). CDR3 DNA: TGTGCCAGTAGTATGTATCTAGTGGGAGGGCACGAGCAGTTCTTC. Amino acids: CASSMYLVGGHEQFF.

This clone has only one observation. The gene calls are TRBV7-2 and TRBJ1-5, with 8 bases identical to TRBD1. The trim removed 7 bases at V and 3 bases at J, leaving 11 bases unmatched. The CDR3 contains 16 residues. In germline, CDR1 is SGHTA, CDR2 FQGNSA. The CDR3 is CASNVIPGQANQPQHF. CDR3 coding DNA: TGTGCCAGCAACGTCATCCCGGGACAGGCCAATCAGCCCCAGCATTTT.

The genes are TRBV12-2 and TRBJ2-7; the table's D call of TRBD2 was not tested on the DNA. TRBV12-2 is a listed pseudogene. CDR3 length: 16 amino acids. The CDR3: CASRQAETTDHHEQYF. The DNA for the CDR3 is TGTGCAAGTCGTCAAGCCGAGACTACCGACCACCACGAGCAGTACTTC.

V usage is TRBV5-5 and J usage is TRBJ2-6; D uncertain. The germline V gene has CDR1 SGHKS and CDR2 YYEKEE (reference sequence). Trimming left V 2 bases short and J 2 bases short, with 5 bases between. This CDR3 region has 14 residues. The CDR3 reads CASSFIAGANVLTF. As DNA, the CDR3 is TGTGCCAGCAGCTTTATAGCTGGGGCCAACGTCCTGACTTTC.

The genes are TRBV19 and TRBJ2-5, with 10 bases aligning to TRBD2. This CDR3 is 15 amino acids long. The germline CDR1 and CDR2 sequences are LNHDA and SQIVND (reference sequence). Losses at the gene ends were 1 base for V and 6 bases for J; bases not matched to a gene: 5. The CDR3 spells CASSIVGTSVKTQYF. CDR3 bases: TGTGCCAGTAGTATAGTTGGGACTAGCGTTAAGACCCAGTACTTC.

The V call is TRBV6-5, the J call TRBJ2-3, with D perhaps matching TRBD2 (7 bases). Between the trimmed V and J ends, which lost 3 bases and 3 bases, there was a span of 16 bases. Germline CDR1 and CDR2: MNHEY and SVGAGI. CDR3 size: 16 residues. In DNA form, the CDR3 reads TGTGCCAGCAGTTATGGAGGGGGAGGGCCGACAGATACGCAGTATTTT. This translates into CASSYGGGGPTDTQYF.

The chain is built from TRBV2 and TRBJ2-1, with a weak D call TRBD1 (7 bases). The CDR3 runs to 14 residues. V was cut by 2 bases and J by 4 bases, with 9 bases left in between. Germline CDR1 and CDR2: SNHLY and FYNNEI. Written as DNA, the CDR3 is TGTGCCAGCAGTGAACAGGGGGGATACAATGAGCAGTTCTTC. Its translation: CASSEQGGYNEQFF.

This rearrangement joins TRBV28 to TRBJ2-6, with a weak D call TRBD1 (6 bases). The V gene's germline CDR1 is MDHEN and CDR2 SYDVKM. The V gene lost 3 bases and the J gene lost 0 bases, with 12 bases spanning the gap. This CDR3 region has 17 residues. The CDR3 loop reads CASSLAGQSSGANVLTF. CDR3 nucleotide sequence: TGTGCCAGCAGTTTGGCCGGACAGAGCTCTGGGGCCAACGTCCTGACTTTC.

The chain couples TRBV9 to TRBJ2-5, with D possibly TRBD2 on 5 matching bases. From germline, CDR1 is SGDLS and CDR2 YYNGEE. With 0 bases removed from V and 5 bases from J, the gap between germline ends came to 32 bases. This CDR3 comprises 21 residues. CDR3 in amino acids: CASSVGGWSGGSGLASETQYF. Written as DNA, the CDR3 is TGTGCCAGCAGCGTAGGGGGATGGTCAGGTGGCAGCGGCCTAGCATCGGAGACCCAGTACTTC.